This T cell receptor (beta chain) is from a study of shared clonotypes between healthy human individuals. This CDR3 spans 14 amino acids. Germline CDR1 reads SEHNR; CDR2 reads FQNEAQ (reference sequence). V lost 1 base, J lost 0 bases, and 5 bases lay in between. This clone was picked up one time. Its antigen is as yet unknown. Study results and limitations: The expectation was that sequencing depth would affect clonotype sharing among donors. Between several donors, naive CD4 clonotypes were shared at a level of about 5%. Although depth was large, rarefaction showed that sequencing of the sorted subsets was incomplete.

Profiling relied on immunoSEQ multiplex PCR, and the TCRdb table lists in-frame clones only, not all of them. Of approximately 1,500,000 clones in the sample, 95% to 99% were seen once. The chain has TRBV7-9 and TRBJ2-3; D gene uncertain. What was sequenced was naive CD4+ T cells sorted from blood. Subset reported: CD45RA+ positively selected. This TCR derives from a man aged 25 to 40 in good health. The CDR3: CASSLDHSTDTQYF. CDR3 bases: TGTGCCAGCAGCTTAGATCACAGCACAGATACGCAGTATTTT.